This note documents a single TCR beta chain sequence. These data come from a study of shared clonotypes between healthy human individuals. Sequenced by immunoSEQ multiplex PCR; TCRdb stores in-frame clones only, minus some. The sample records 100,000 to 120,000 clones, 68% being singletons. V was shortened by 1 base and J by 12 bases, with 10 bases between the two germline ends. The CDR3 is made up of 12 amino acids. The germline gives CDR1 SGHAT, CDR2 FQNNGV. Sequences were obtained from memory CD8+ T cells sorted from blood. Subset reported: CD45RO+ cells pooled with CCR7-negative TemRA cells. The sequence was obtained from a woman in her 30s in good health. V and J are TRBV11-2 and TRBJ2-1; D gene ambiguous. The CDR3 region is CASSLGPSGQFF. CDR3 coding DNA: TGTGCCAGCAGCTTAGGCCCCTCCGGGCAGTTCTTC.